Listed below are T cell receptor beta chains from one sample, sequenced in a study of T cells in localized non-small cell lung cancer. This table comes from immunoSEQ multiplex PCR, and its TCRdb copy is limited to in-frame clones, with some not included. The sample has around 50,000 clones; about 85% are singletons. The specimen comprised PBMCs, sampled before any cancer treatment. These receptors came from a man aged 35-75 years with stage II lung adenocarcinoma. Both conserved end residues are part of each CDR3. D genes are given only for firm matches. Clone size appears in some rows only: once, few, many, or a class for an expanded clone.

j_call,v_call,d_call,clone_size,cdr3_aa,cdr3_nt
TRBJ2-3,TRBV12-5,NA,NA,CASGRWGSTDTQYF,TGTGCTAGTGGTCGTTGGGGCAGCACAGATACGCAGTATTTT
TRBJ1-1,TRBV30,NA,NA,CAWSVGGAEDTEAFF,TGTGCCTGGAGTGTGGGGGGCGCCGAGGACACTGAAGCTTTCTTT
TRBJ1-1,TRBV6-1,NA,NA,CASSVGAPNTEAFF,TGTGCCAGCAGTGTGGGAGCCCCGAACACTGAAGCTTTCTTT
TRBJ1-1,TRBV7-8,NA,NA,CASSLVGNTEAFF,TGTGCCAGCAGCTTAGTCGGGAACACTGAAGCTTTCTTT
TRBJ1-6,TRBV19,NA,NA,CASSRTRYNSPLHF,TGTGCCAGTTCTAGGACAAGATATAATTCACCCCTCCACTTT
TRBJ1-4,TRBV5-4,NA,NA,CASSAEPGTDNEKLFF,TGTGCCAGCAGCGCAGAACCTGGGACGGATAATGAAAAACTGTTTTTT
TRBJ2-1,TRBV4-1,TRBD2,NA,CASSQEPAGGDEQFF,TGCGCCAGCAGCCAAGAGCCAGCGGGGGGGGATGAGCAGTTCTTC
TRBJ2-2,TRBV5-1,TRBD1,NA,CAITDRTGELFF,TGCGCCATCACGGACAGGACCGGGGAGCTGTTTTTT
TRBJ1-5,TRBV6-1,NA,NA,CASSETRVHDQPQHF,TGTGCCAGCAGTGAAACCAGGGTCCACGATCAGCCCCAGCATTTT
TRBJ2-5,TRBV11-2,NA,NA,CASSLEWVQETQYF,TGTGCCAGCAGCTTAGAATGGGTTCAAGAGACCCAGTACTTC
TRBJ2-5,TRBV18,NA,NA,CASSLDNEETQYF,TGTGCCAGCTCACTCGACAACGAGGAGACCCAGTACTTC
TRBJ1-2,TRBV7-3,TRBD1,NA,CASSATGESYTF,TGTGCCAGCAGCGCTACAGGGGAGAGCTACACCTTC
TRBJ2-3,TRBV19,TRBD2,NA,CASSINGLAGATDTQYF,TGTGCCAGTAGTATTAACGGACTAGCGGGTGCCACAGATACGCAGTATTTT
TRBJ1-1,TRBV15,NA,NA,CATSGGEAAGYEAFF,TGTGCCACCAGCGGAGGGGAGGCGGCCGGCTACGAAGCTTTCTTT
TRBJ2-3,TRBV5-4,TRBD1,NA,CASSLVGTGKFTDTQYF,TGTGCCAGCTCACTCGTGGGGACAGGGAAATTCACAGATACGCAGTATTTT
TRBJ2-4,TRBV19,NA,NA,CASSVGTGNIQYF,TGTGCCAGCTCCGTGGGGACGGGGAACATTCAGTACTTC
TRBJ2-1,TRBV30,TRBD2,NA,CAWSVFRGVMDNEQFF,TGTGCCTGGAGTGTATTCCGGGGGGTAATGGACAATGAGCAGTTCTTC
TRBJ2-1,TRBV6-1,TRBD2,NA,CASTQATSGGHEQFF,TGTGCCAGCACCCAAGCGACTAGCGGGGGCCATGAGCAGTTCTTC
TRBJ1-4,TRBV4-1,NA,NA,CASSPRVGLGNEKLFF,TGCGCCAGCAGCCCCCGGGTGGGGCTTGGTAATGAAAAACTGTTTTTT
TRBJ2-7,TRBV6-5,NA,NA,CASSLSSDLPAEQYF,TGTGCCAGCAGTTTGTCCTCAGATCTCCCTGCCGAGCAGTACTTC
TRBJ2-2,TRBV7-3,NA,NA,CASSLKNGGTGELFF,TGTGCCAGCAGCCTAAAAAATGGAGGAACCGGGGAGCTGTTTTTT
TRBJ1-1,TRBV7-9,NA,once,CASSEGGTEAFF,TGTGCCAGCAGCGAGGGGGGAACTGAAGCTTTCTTT
TRBJ2-7,TRBV5-1,NA,NA,CASSLDYGFSYEQYF,TGCGCCAGCAGCTTGGATTACGGTTTCTCCTACGAGCAGTACTTC
TRBJ2-1,TRBV6-6,NA,NA,CASSFTGNEQFF,TGTGCCAGCAGCTTTACAGGGAATGAGCAGTTCTTC
TRBJ1-2,TRBV6-5,TRBD1,NA,CASSETGISGYTF,TGTGCCAGCAGTGAGACAGGGATCTCTGGCTACACCTTC
TRBJ1-6,TRBV7-9,TRBD1,few,CASSQLGQGHSPLHF,TGTGCCAGCAGCCAATTAGGACAGGGACACTCACCCCTCCACTTT
TRBJ2-6,TRBV27,TRBD1,NA,CASSRFGVGQGVAGANVLTF,TGTGCCAGCAGTCGCTTTGGTGTAGGACAGGGGGTTGCTGGGGCCAACGTCCTGACTTTC
TRBJ1-6,TRBV6-4,TRBD1,NA,CASSDGQVNSPLHF,TGTGCCAGCAGTGACGGACAGGTCAATTCACCCCTCCACTTT
TRBJ1-1,TRBV4-2,NA,NA,CASSPPRVNTEAFF,TGTGCCAGCAGCCCACCTCGAGTAAACACTGAAGCTTTCTTT
TRBJ2-2,TRBV7-2,NA,NA,CASSPSIGELFF,TGTGCCAGCAGCCCTTCTATCGGGGAGCTGTTTTTT
TRBJ1-5,TRBV7-9,TRBD1,NA,CASMPAGGIGQPQHF,TGTGCCAGCATGCCGGCAGGGGGCATAGGGCAGCCCCAGCATTTT
TRBJ1-2,TRBV2,TRBD1,NA,CASRDDRDYGYTF,TGTGCCAGCAGAGACGACAGGGATTATGGCTACACCTTC
TRBJ2-7,TRBV27,TRBD1,once,CASSDLQGNNYEQYF,TGTGCCAGCAGTGACTTACAGGGGAACAACTACGAGCAGTACTTC
TRBJ2-5,TRBV5-1,TRBD2,NA,CASSSIPSGGNPETQYF,TGCGCCAGCAGCTCGATCCCTAGCGGGGGGAATCCAGAGACCCAGTACTTC
TRBJ1-5,TRBV19,NA,NA,CASSIRGINQPQHF,TGTGCCAGTAGTATAAGAGGGATCAATCAGCCCCAGCATTTT
TRBJ2-6,TRBV5-4,NA,NA,CASSLGTPDFSGANVLTF,TGTGCCAGCAGCTTGGGGACACCAGACTTCTCTGGGGCCAACGTCCTGACTTTC
TRBJ1-5,TRBV5-1,NA,NA,CASRGTSDIPVYSNQPQHF,TGCGCCAGCAGGGGTACCTCGGACATCCCCGTCTATAGCAATCAGCCCCAGCATTTT